Following are 20 T cell receptor beta chains from one sample sequenced in a study of blood T cell repertoires in COVID-19. Assay: immunoSEQ multiplex PCR; the TCRdb copy retains only in-frame clones and omits some. Of about 330,000 clones listed, 75% to 90% were seen once; the top ten hold less than 5.5%. Sequenced material: PBMCs or T cells enriched from blood (not recorded which). These receptors were collected from a man aged 25 to 40 who had recovered from COVID-19.

This clone was recorded many times. The J gene is TRBJ1-1, the V gene TRBV15, with D perhaps TRBD1 (5 bases). The CDR3 spans 15 residues. V dropped 0 bases and J dropped 5 bases, with 13 bases sitting between them. The germline V gene has CDR1 LNHNV and CDR2 YYDKDF (reference sequence). As DNA, the CDR3 is TGTGCCACCAGCAGAGATAAAGCAGGGCCAACTGAAGCTTTCTTT. Amino acids: CATSRDKAGPTEAFF.

The V and J genes are TRBV19 and TRBJ2-1; 8 nucleotides agree with TRBD2. Looked up from germline, CDR1 is LNHDA and CDR2 is SQIVND (reference sequence). This CDR3 is built from 14 residues. V was pared by 6 bases and J by 5 bases, with 6 bases of the junction left unmatched. This CDR3 is CASSVSGAHNEQFF. In DNA form, the CDR3 reads TGTGCCAGTAGCGTTAGCGGGGCCCACAATGAGCAGTTCTTC.

The chain recombines TRBV4-2 with TRBJ2-3; D unresolved. Germline CDR1 reads LGHNA; CDR2 reads YNFKEQ. Trimming removed 0 bases from V and 9 bases from J, with 4 bases in between. The CDR3 is 11 amino acids. In nucleotides, the CDR3 is TGTGCCAGCAGCCAAGACGGGACGCAGTATTTT. Protein: CASSQDGTQYF.

This chain uses TRBV3-1 (or the pseudogene TRBV3-2) with TRBJ1-6; D remains ambiguous. V gave up 1 base and J gave up 7 bases, with 8 bases separating them. Germline values: CDR1 LGHDT, CDR2 YNNKEL (reference sequence). This CDR3 contains 14 residues. This chain's CDR3 is CASSQVGNNSPLHF. CDR3 nucleotides: TGTGCCAGCAGCCAAGTCGGGAACAATTCACCCCTCCACTTT.

The chain is built from TRBV5-4 and TRBJ1-6; no clear D. Trimming removed 6 bases from V and 0 bases from J, with 16 bases in between. From germline, CDR1 is SGHNT and CDR2 YYREEE (reference sequence). The CDR3 is 17 residues long. CDR3 in DNA: TGTGCCAGCAACACACGGGGAATGAGCTCCTATAATTCACCCCTCCACTTT. Translating gives CASNTRGMSSYNSPLHF.

The chain employs TRBV7-8 and TRBJ1-4; TRBD1 matches at 7 bases. The CDR3 contains 14 residues. The trim removed 3 bases at V and 5 bases at J, leaving 3 bases unmatched. CDR1 and CDR2 from the germline V gene are SGHVS and FQNEAQ. The CDR3: CASSLTGNNEKLFF. The CDR3 region has the DNA TGTGCCAGCAGCTTGACAGGGAACAATGAAAAACTGTTTTTT.

The chain is built from TRBV6-1 and TRBJ1-6; D may be TRBD1 (6 bases). Looked up from germline, CDR1 is MNHNS and CDR2 is SASEGT. The CDR3 has 16 residues. V lost 1 base to trimming and J lost 7 bases, with 14 bases between them. CDR3 sequence (DNA): TGTGCCAGCAGTGAAGAAGATGGGACACTGAATTCACCCCTCCACTTT. Its translation is CASSEEDGTLNSPLHF.

The V gene is TRBV10-3, the J gene TRBJ2-7; D is perhaps TRBD2 (5 bases). The CDR3 runs to 14 residues. V was trimmed by 0 bases and J by 2 bases, leaving 8 bases between them. The germline gives CDR1 ENHRY, CDR2 SYGVKD. The CDR3 DNA follows: TGTGCCATCAGTGAGTCCGTCGGGACCTACGAGCAGTACTTC. Protein product: CAISESVGTYEQYF.

V gene TRBV15 combines with J gene TRBJ1-2; D might be TRBD1 (5 bases). Per the germline V gene, CDR1 is LNHNV and CDR2 is YYDKDF (reference sequence). V gave up 0 bases and J gave up 7 bases, with 12 bases separating them. This CDR3 comprises 14 residues. CDR3 sequence: CATSRDPGLSGYTF. As DNA, the CDR3 is TGTGCCACCAGCAGAGATCCAGGGTTGTCTGGCTACACCTTC.

The chain couples TRBV7-9 to TRBJ1-4; 7 bases agree with TRBD1. The trim removed 4 bases at V and 4 bases at J, leaving 12 bases unmatched. Germline CDR1 and CDR2: SEHNR and FQNEAQ (reference sequence). The CDR3 has 17 residues. The CDR3 DNA is TGTGCCAGCAGCTACCGAATCGCGGGACAGAGTAATGAAAAACTGTTTTTT. Translating gives CASSYRIAGQSNEKLFF.

Regarding this clone: A much larger clone is a single base away; this may be a read error. J is TRBJ2-2 and V is TRBV6-5; D call uncertain. This CDR3 region has 12 residues. The germline V gene has CDR1 MNHEY and CDR2 SVGAGI. V was trimmed by 6 bases and J by 5 bases, leaving 7 bases between them. The CDR3 protein is CASSPLTGELFF. CDR3 nucleotides: TGTGCCAGCAGCCCCTTGACCGGGGAGCTGTTTTTT.

The gene calls are TRBV15 and TRBJ1-2, with 7 positions matching TRBD1. V dropped 0 bases and J dropped 8; count of bases not matched to a gene: 9. The germline CDR1 and CDR2 sequences are LNHNV and YYDKDF (reference sequence). The length of the CDR3 is 15 residues. The CDR3 is CATSRDSSTGRGYTF. In DNA, the CDR3 is TGTGCCACCAGCAGAGATTCGTCGACAGGGCGCGGCTACACCTTC.

The J gene is TRBJ2-7, the V gene TRBV4-2, with D maybe TRBD1 (5 bases). Trimming stripped 3 bases from V and 3 bases from J, with 15 bases between. The germline gives CDR1 LGHNA, CDR2 YNFKEQ. This CDR3 comprises 15 residues. CDR3 region: CASSQESRQLYEQYF. CDR3 DNA sequence: TGTGCCAGCAGCCAGGAATCCCGACAGCTCTACGAGCAGTACTTC.

J is TRBJ2-5 and V is TRBV4-2, with 7 bases matching TRBD2. Unmatched junction bases numbered 9, after V lost 0 bases and J lost 5 bases. CDR1 LGHNA and CDR2 YNFKEQ come from the germline V gene. The CDR3 is 16 amino acids. CDR3 protein: CASSQEGLVGGETQYF. CDR3 coding DNA: TGTGCCAGCAGCCAAGAAGGGCTAGTGGGGGGGGAGACCCAGTACTTC.

The chain joins TRBV7-9 to TRBJ2-7, with 9 bases matching TRBD1. V was clipped by 4 bases and J by 0 bases; unmatched bases: 4. CDR1 and CDR2 (germline): SEHNR, FQNEAQ (reference sequence). This CDR3 has 15 residues. CDR3 amino acids: CASSSGTGSSYEQYF. In DNA form, the CDR3 reads TGTGCCAGCAGCTCCGGGACAGGGAGCTCCTACGAGCAGTACTTC.

The rearrangement uses TRBV27 and TRBJ1-4; possible D gene TRBD1, 5 bases. The CDR3 sequence is 15 residues long. Trimming stripped 3 bases from V and 4 bases from J, with 12 bases between. Germline loops: CDR1 MNHEY, CDR2 SMNVEV (reference sequence). The CDR3: CASSFKGRGNEKLFF. DNA for the CDR3: TGTGCCAGCAGTTTTAAGGGAAGGGGTAATGAAAAACTGTTTTTT.

This clone appeared a single time. This rearrangement joins TRBV3-1 (or the pseudogene TRBV3-2) to TRBJ2-1, with 8 positions matching TRBD1. V trimming: 0 bases; J trimming: 9 bases; junction bases outside the gene matches: 10. The CDR3 loop spans 16 amino acids. Germline V lookup: CDR1 LGHDT, CDR2 YNNKEL (reference sequence). CDR3 sequence: CASSQDTRGRRTEQFF. The CDR3 DNA follows: TGTGCCAGCAGCCAAGATACCAGGGGGCGCCGAACTGAGCAGTTCTTC.

The chain has TRBV28 and TRBJ1-5; a weak D match, TRBD1 (5 bases). Trimming pared 2 bases from V and 2 bases from J, leaving 10 bases between. The CDR3 has 15 amino acids. Germline CDR1 reads MDHEN; CDR2 reads SYDVKM. For the CDR3, the DNA is TGTGCCAGCAGTTTAAAGGGGTATGGCAATCAGCCCCAGCATTTT. Protein sequence: CASSLKGYGNQPQHF.

The chain is built from TRBV12-3 or TRBV12-4 and TRBJ1-1; a weak D match, TRBD1 (5 bases). CDR3 length: 13 residues. Trimming pared 2 bases from V and 5 bases from J, leaving 9 bases between. CDR3 nucleotide sequence: TGTGCCAGCAGTTTACGGGGGGGAACTGAAGCTTTCTTT. It translates to CASSLRGGTEAFF.

The chain uses TRBV28 and TRBJ1-2, with 8 bases fitting TRBD1. V lost 4 bases to trimming and J lost 9 bases; unmatched junction nucleotides: 10. The CDR3 contains 14 residues. CDR1 is MDHEN and CDR2 is SYDVKM in the germline V gene. The CDR3 loop reads CASSSGQASWSYTF. DNA of the CDR3: TGTGCCAGCAGTTCGGGACAGGCGTCGTGGAGCTACACCTTC.